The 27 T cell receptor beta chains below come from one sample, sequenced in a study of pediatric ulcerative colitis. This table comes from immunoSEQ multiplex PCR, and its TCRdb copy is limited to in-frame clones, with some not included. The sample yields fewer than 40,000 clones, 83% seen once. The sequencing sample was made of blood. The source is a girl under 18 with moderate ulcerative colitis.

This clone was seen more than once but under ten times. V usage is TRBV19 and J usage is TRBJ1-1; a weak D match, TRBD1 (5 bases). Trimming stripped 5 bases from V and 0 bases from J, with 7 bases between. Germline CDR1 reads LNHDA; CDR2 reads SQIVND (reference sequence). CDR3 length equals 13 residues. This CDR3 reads CASSRQLNTEAFF. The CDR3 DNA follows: TGTGCCAGTAGTCGACAGTTGAACACTGAAGCTTTCTTT.

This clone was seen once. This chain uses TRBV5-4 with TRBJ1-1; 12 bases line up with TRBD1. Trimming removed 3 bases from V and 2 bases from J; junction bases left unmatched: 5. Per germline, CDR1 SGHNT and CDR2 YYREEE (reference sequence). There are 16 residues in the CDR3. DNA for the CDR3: TGTGCCAGCAGCTCAGGGACAGGGGGCGCCAACACTGAAGCTTTCTTT. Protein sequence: CASSSGTGGANTEAFF.

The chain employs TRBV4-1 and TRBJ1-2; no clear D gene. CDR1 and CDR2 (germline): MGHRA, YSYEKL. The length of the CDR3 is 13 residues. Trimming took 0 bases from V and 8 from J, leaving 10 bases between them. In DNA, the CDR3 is TGCGCCAGCAGCCAAGAGCTTGGGAGGGGCTACACCTTC. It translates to CASSQELGRGYTF.

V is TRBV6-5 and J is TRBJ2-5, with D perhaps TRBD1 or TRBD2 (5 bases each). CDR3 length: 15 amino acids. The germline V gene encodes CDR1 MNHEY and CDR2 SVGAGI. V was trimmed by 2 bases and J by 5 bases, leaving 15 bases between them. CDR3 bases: TGTGCCAGCAGTTACACACGGGACCATTGGGAGACCCAGTACTTC. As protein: CASSYTRDHWETQYF.

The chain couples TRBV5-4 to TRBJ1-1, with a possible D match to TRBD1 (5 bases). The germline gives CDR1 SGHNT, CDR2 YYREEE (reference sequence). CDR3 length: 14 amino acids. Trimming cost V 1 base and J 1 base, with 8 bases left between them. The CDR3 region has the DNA TGTGCCAGCAGCTTGTTTGGGGGGAACACTGAAGCTTTCTTT. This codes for CASSLFGGNTEAFF.

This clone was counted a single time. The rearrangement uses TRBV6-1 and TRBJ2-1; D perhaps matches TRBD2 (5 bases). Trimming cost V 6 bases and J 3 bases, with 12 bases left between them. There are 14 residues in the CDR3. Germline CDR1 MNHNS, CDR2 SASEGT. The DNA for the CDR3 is TGTGCCAGCAGGGACTTAGCGATCTACAATGAGCAGTTCTTC. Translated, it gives CASRDLAIYNEQFF.

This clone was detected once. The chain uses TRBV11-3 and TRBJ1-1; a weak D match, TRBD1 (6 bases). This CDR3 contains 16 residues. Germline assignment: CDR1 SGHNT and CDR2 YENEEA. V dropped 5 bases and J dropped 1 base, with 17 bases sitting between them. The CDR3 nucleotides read TGTGCCAGCAGCCTAGGGGGGGGCCAGGGGAACACTGAAGCTTTCTTT. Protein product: CASSLGGGQGNTEAFF.

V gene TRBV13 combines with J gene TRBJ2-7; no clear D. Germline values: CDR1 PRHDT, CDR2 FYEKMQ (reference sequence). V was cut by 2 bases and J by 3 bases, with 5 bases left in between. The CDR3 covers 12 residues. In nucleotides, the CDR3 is TGTGCCAGCAGCTTATCACGCTACGAGCAGTACTTC. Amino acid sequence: CASSLSRYEQYF.

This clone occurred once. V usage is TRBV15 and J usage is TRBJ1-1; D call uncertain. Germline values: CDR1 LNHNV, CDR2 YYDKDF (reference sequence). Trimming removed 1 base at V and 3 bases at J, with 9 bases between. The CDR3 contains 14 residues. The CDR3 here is CATSRVGRDTEAFF. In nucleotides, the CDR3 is TGTGCCACCAGCAGAGTGGGTAGGGACACTGAAGCTTTCTTT.

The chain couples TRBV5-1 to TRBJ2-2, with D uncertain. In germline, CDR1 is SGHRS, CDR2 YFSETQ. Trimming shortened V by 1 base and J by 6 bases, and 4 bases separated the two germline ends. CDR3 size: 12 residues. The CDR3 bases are TGCGCCAGCAGCTTGTCTTCCGGGGAGCTGTTTTTT. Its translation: CASSLSSGELFF.

The CDR3 region has the DNA TGTGCCAGCAGCCACCAAGGGAGCGTCCCCTACAATGAGCAGTTCTTC. Protein product: CASSHQGSVPYNEQFF. V is TRBV14 and J is TRBJ2-1; D is possibly TRBD2 (5 bases). The CDR3 is made up of 16 amino acids. The V end lost 3 bases, the J end lost 2 bases, and 14 bases lay between the germline ends. The germline CDR1 and CDR2 sequences are SGHDN and FVKESK.

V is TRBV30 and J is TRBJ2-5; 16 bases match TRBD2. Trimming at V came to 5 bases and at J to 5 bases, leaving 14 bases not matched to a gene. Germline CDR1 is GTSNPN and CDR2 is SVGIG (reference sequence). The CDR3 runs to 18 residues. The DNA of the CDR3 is TGTGCCTGGGACCCAGGGACTAGCGGGAGGGCAGCGAGGGAGACCCAGTACTTC. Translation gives CAWDPGTSGRAARETQYF.

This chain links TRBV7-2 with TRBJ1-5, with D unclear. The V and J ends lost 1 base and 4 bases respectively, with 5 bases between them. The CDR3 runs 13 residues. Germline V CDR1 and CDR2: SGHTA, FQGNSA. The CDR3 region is CASSLDGNQPQHF. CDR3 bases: TGTGCCAGCAGCTTAGATGGGAATCAGCCCCAGCATTTT. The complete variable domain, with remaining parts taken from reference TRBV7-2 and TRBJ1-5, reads GAGVSQSPSNKVTEKGKDVELRCDPISGHTALYWYRQSLGQGLEFLIYFQGNSAPDKSGLPSDRFSAERTGGSVSTLTIQRTQQEDSAVYLCASSLDGNQPQHFGDGTRLSIL.

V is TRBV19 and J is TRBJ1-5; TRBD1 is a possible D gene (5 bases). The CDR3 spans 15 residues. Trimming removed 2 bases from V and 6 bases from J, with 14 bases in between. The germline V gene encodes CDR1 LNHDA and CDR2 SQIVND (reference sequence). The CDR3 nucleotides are TGTGCCAGTAGTATAACGGGGGAGTTCCTTCAGCCCCAGCATTTT. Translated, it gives CASSITGEFLQPQHF.

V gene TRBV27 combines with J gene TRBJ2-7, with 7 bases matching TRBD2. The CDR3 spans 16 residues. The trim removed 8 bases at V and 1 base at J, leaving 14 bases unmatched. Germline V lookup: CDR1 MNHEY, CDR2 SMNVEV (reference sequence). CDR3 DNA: TGTGCCAGCGCCAGTGGTTGGGGGGGTCTGTCCTACGAGCAGTACTTC. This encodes CASASGWGGLSYEQYF.

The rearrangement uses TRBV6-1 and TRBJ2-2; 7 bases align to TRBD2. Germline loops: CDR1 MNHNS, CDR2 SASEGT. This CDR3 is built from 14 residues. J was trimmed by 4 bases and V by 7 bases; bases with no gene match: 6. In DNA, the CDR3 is TGTGCCAGCAACGAGCGGGGTCGCACCGGGGAGCTGTTTTTT. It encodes CASNERGRTGELFF.

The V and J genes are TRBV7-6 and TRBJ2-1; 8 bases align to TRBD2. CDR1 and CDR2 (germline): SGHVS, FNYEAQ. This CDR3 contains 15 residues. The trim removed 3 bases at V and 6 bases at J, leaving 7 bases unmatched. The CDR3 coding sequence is TGTGCCAGCAGCTTTTCAGCGGGAGTCTTCAATGAGCAGTTCTTC. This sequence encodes CASSFSAGVFNEQFF.

The DNA for the CDR3 is TGTGCCAGCAGCCTAGGGGGACGCGGGCGTGGAAAACTGTTTTTT. This gives the protein CASSLGGRGRGKLFF. This chain links TRBV7-6 with TRBJ1-4, with a weak D call TRBD1 (6 bases). The CDR3 sequence is 15 residues long. CDR1 is SGHVS, CDR2 FNYEAQ, per germline. V was cut by 5 bases and J by 10 bases, with 20 bases left in between.

The CDR3 bases are TGTGCCAGCAGTGATGGGCAGGGGTATCAGCCCCAGCATTTT. Its translation is CASSDGQGYQPQHF. J is TRBJ1-5 and V is TRBV6-5, with TRBD1 as a possible D gene (6 bases). The CDR3 extends over 14 amino acids. Trimming took off 5 bases at V and 5 bases at J, with 13 bases between the two ends. Germline CDR1 reads MNHEY; CDR2 reads SVGAGI.

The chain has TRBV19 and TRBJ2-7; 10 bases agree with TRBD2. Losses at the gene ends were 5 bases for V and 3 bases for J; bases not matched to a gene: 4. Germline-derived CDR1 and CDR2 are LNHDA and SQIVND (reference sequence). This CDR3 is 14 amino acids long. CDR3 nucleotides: TGTGCCAGTAGTGAAGCGGGAGGGAGCTACGAGCAGTACTTC. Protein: CASSEAGGSYEQYF.

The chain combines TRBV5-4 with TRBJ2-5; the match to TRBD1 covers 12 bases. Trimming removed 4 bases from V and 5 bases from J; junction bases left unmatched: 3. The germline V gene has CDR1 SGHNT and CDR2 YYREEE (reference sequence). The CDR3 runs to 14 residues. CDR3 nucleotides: TGTGCCAGCAGCGGGACAGGGGGCATCGAGACCCAGTACTTC. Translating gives CASSGTGGIETQYF.

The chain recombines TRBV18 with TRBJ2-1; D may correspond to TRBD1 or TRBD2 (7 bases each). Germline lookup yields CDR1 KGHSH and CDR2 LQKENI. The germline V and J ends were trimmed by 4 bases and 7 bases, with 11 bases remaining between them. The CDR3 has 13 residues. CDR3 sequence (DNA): TGTGCCAGCTCACGGGAGGGGGCAAATGAGCAGTTCTTC. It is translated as CASSREGANEQFF.

The CDR3 DNA reads TGTGCCAGCAGTGGACAGTACGAGCAGTACTTC. This translates into CASSGQYEQYF. The chain couples TRBV6-5 to TRBJ2-7; D may be TRBD1 (6 bases). Germline V gene sequence: CDR1 MNHEY, CDR2 SVGAGI. Between the trimmed V and J ends, which lost 5 bases and 4 bases, there was a span of 6 bases. This CDR3 has 11 amino acids.

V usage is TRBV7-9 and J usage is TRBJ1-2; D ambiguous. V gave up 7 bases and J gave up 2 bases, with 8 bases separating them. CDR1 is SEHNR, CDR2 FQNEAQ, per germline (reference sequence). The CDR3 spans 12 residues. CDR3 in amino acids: CASTQGNYGYTF. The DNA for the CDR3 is TGTGCCAGCACCCAAGGGAACTATGGCTACACCTTC.

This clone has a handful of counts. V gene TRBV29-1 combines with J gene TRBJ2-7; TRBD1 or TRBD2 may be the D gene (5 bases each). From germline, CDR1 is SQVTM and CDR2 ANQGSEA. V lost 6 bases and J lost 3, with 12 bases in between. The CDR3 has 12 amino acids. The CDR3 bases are TGCAGCGTCATAGGGACGGACTACGAGCAGTACTTC. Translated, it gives CSVIGTDYEQYF.

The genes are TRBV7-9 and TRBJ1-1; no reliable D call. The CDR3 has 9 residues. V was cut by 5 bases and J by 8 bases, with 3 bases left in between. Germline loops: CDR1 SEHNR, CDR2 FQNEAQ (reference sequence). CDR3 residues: CASSPEAFF. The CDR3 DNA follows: TGTGCCAGCAGCCCAGAAGCTTTCTTT.

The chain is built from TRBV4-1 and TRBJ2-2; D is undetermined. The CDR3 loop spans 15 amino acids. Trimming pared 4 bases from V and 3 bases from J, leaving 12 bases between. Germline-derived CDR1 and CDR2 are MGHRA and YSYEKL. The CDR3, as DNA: TGCGCCAGCAGCCGCCCCGAGAGACACACCGGGGAGCTGTTTTTT. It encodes CASSRPERHTGELFF.